This T cell receptor beta chain emerged from a study of post-analysis software for immune sequencing data. A word on this clonotype: As yet, its antigen is unknown. The junction shows a germline mismatch at one end, possibly a read error.

There are 16 residues in the CDR3. Germline V CDR1 and CDR2: KGHDR, SFDVKD. Unique-molecular-identifier-tagged TCR beta cDNA libraries were used. TCRdb redid the calling of the PCR reads with MiXCR, one entry per CDR3 protein. Here the sample spans fewer than 550,000 distinct CDR3 sequences, 34% being singletons. General study points: Five TRBV segments, including TRBV5-6, TRBV5-1 and TRBV20-1, were more frequent in patients than controls. Controls showed significantly higher normalized Chao1 diversity than did multiple sclerosis patients.

The chain is built from TRBV24-1 and TRBJ2-6; either TRBD1 or TRBD2 may fit D (6 bases each). Material for sequencing was blood. The origin of this receptor is a girl younger than 18 with multiple sclerosis. The CDR3 DNA is TGTGCCACCAGTGGGACTACGGGGGCTGGGACCAACGTCCTGACTTTC. Its translation: CATSGTTGAGTNVLTF.